This TCR beta chain was sequenced in a study of cytomegalovirus exposure and HLA in healthy donors. The assay was immunoSEQ multiplex PCR, and TCRdb's table has in-frame clones only and misses some. The repertoire has about 130,000 clones, nearly 90% of them found once; the top ten carry around 3.5%. Concerning this clone itself: The target antigen is unknown.

Study results and limitations: Rarity held for most TCR sequences, but there were some public TCRs that occurred in many donors. In vitro work confirmed that a few CMV-associated chains recognize CMV antigens.

The clonotype was recovered from a man under 40 in good health and CMV-seronegative. Sequencing input: PBMCs.

CDR3 DNA: TGCGCCAGCAGCTTGGAACCCGGTTACGAGCAGTACTTC. Translated, it gives CASSLEPGYEQYF. This chain joins TRBV5-1 and TRBJ2-7; D remains unclear. With 0 bases removed from V and 4 bases from J, the gap between germline ends came to 8 bases. Germline CDR1 SGHRS, CDR2 YFSETQ. This CDR3 region has 13 residues.